A selection of T cell receptor beta chains follows, all from one sample in a study of T cell changes during pregnancy in multiple sclerosis. Profiled with immunoSEQ multiplex PCR; TCRdb holds only in-frame clones, not every one. The sample holds about 110,000 clones, more than 80% seen once. The sequenced sample was peripheral blood, obtained before pregnancy. These receptor sequences come from a female donor with multiple sclerosis, enrolled in a pregnancy study. The conserved cysteine and the conserved F or W are not part of the CDR3 here. A D gene is named only where the DNA matches it firmly. Size is omitted from some rows. Given values are once, few, many or a class for expanded clones.

d_gene: TRBD2; len: 13; v_gene: TRBV7-3; abundance: -; CDR3aa: ASSQLAGARNEQF
d_gene: -; len: 12; v_gene: TRBV12-5; abundance: -; CDR3aa: ASGFQQANYGYT
d_gene: TRBD1; len: 12; v_gene: TRBV6-5; abundance: once; CDR3aa: ASSDRESTDTQY
d_gene: -; len: 12; v_gene: TRBV6-6; abundance: -; CDR3aa: ASSSGSTNEKLF
d_gene: TRBD2; len: 15; v_gene: TRBV5-1; abundance: -; CDR3aa: ASSLMSGSWSDNEQF
d_gene: -; len: 11; v_gene: TRBV7-6; abundance: -; CDR3aa: ASSFTEHQPQH
d_gene: -; len: 10; v_gene: TRBV2; abundance: -; CDR3aa: ASSGRSYEQY
d_gene: TRBD1; len: 14; v_gene: TRBV6-4; abundance: -; CDR3aa: ASSYSGTGHNQPQH
d_gene: TRBD1; len: 12; v_gene: TRBV7-8; abundance: -; CDR3aa: ASSYWQGARPLH
d_gene: TRBD1; len: 12; v_gene: TRBV5-4; abundance: -; CDR3aa: ASSPTGVIDGYT
d_gene: -; len: 13; v_gene: TRBV9; abundance: -; CDR3aa: ASSPTGLSADTQY
d_gene: TRBD1; len: 13; v_gene: TRBV6-5; abundance: -; CDR3aa: ASRPEGQGNQPQH
d_gene: TRBD1; len: 14; v_gene: TRBV7-2; abundance: -; CDR3aa: ASSLLATGGEYEQY
d_gene: -; len: 14; v_gene: TRBV9; abundance: -; CDR3aa: ASSVTRVSYNSPLH
d_gene: TRBD2; len: 14; v_gene: TRBV15; abundance: -; CDR3aa: ATSRSSGGRGDTQY
d_gene: TRBD1; len: 13; v_gene: TRBV9; abundance: -; CDR3aa: ASSPRDSQSETQY
d_gene: TRBD2; len: 17; v_gene: TRBV18; abundance: -; CDR3aa: ASSPARTSGRWVIGELF
d_gene: TRBD1; len: 11; v_gene: TRBV7-3; abundance: -; CDR3aa: ASSSTGGETQY
d_gene: TRBD1; len: 13; v_gene: TRBV7-2; abundance: -; CDR3aa: ASSLQGAGFGGYT
d_gene: TRBD1; len: 13; v_gene: TRBV5-1; abundance: -; CDR3aa: ASSQGTGAYTEAF
d_gene: -; len: 16; v_gene: TRBV6-1; abundance: -; CDR3aa: ASSDPPPWPSPNNEQF
d_gene: -; len: 11; v_gene: TRBV27; abundance: -; CDR3aa: ASSLSGGYEQY
d_gene: TRBD2; len: 12; v_gene: TRBV7-8; abundance: once; CDR3aa: ASSFLAGGDEQF
d_gene: TRBD2; len: 12; v_gene: TRBV4-3; abundance: -; CDR3aa: ASSQEGRGWEQY
d_gene: -; len: 10; v_gene: TRBV19; abundance: -; CDR3aa: ASRTSTDTQY
d_gene: -; len: 12; v_gene: TRBV19; abundance: -; CDR3aa: ASKFSGIENTIY
d_gene: TRBD2; len: 14; v_gene: TRBV5-6; abundance: -; CDR3aa: ASSFSGLSSYNEQF
d_gene: TRBD1; len: 13; v_gene: TRBV28; abundance: -; CDR3aa: ASSSRDRGSEPQH
d_gene: -; len: 12; v_gene: TRBV5-1; abundance: -; CDR3aa: ASSLARLLNEQF
d_gene: TRBD2; len: 13; v_gene: TRBV15; abundance: -; CDR3aa: ATIRAGVGYNEQF
d_gene: TRBD1; len: 12; v_gene: TRBV7-9; abundance: few; CDR3aa: ASGQEFSQYGYT